This T cell receptor (beta chain) was captured in a study of blood T cell repertoires in COVID-19. At the level of the study: Researchers got acute and convalescent COVID-19 samples from the United States, Italy and Spain.

This CDR3 spans 14 amino acids. The J segment lost 4 bases and the V segment lost 11 bases, leaving 12 bases of the junction unmatched. Germline V gene lookup returns CDR1 SNHLY and CDR2 FYNNEI. As processed by the authors: The assay estimated nucleated cells by amplifying reference gene primers. Profiling relied on immunoSEQ multiplex PCR, and the TCRdb table lists in-frame clones only, not all of them. The V and J calls and clone size are taken from that table; D and trimming were inferred from the DNA. The sample holds approximately 62,000 clones; over 60% are singletons and the top ten take 6.4%.

Sequencing was carried out using peripheral blood. This chain joins TRBV2 and TRBJ2-7, with 9 bases fitting TRBD2. The receptor's source is a woman in her fifties or sixties with active or convalescent COVID-19. CDR3 region: CAGTGAGGPYEQYF. The CDR3 DNA reads TGTGCCGGGACGGGAGCGGGAGGACCGTACGAGCAGTACTTC.